Detailed here is one T cell receptor beta chain. There is no known antigen for this receptor. Base quality data are lacking; no much larger clone is found one base away. V is clipped by 9 bases and J by 2 bases, and the sequence between their germline boundaries is 14 bases long. The CDR3 runs 14 residues from the cysteine to the phenylalanine. Only the CDR3 part of the read is kept: 42 bases, read in frame from the first base. CDR1 and CDR2 (LNHDA, SQIVND) derive from the germline V gene (reference sequence). The library was made by bulk RNA-seq. Sequencing instrument: Illumina HiSeq 2500. Regarding the original processing steps: For the separate targeted TCR-seq dataset, CDR3 sequences were extracted and quantified from raw reads using MiXCR version 2.1.5 with default parameters. In the separate targeted TCR-seq dataset, TCR-beta clones were defined by the combination of V gene, J gene and CDR3 sequence. In the separate targeted TCR-seq dataset, clones with fewer than three counts were removed, then only the 90% most strongly expressed clones per sample were retained. For each tissue in the separate targeted TCR-seq dataset, Treg-Tconv overlap was calculated by dividing the number of shared clones by the total number of Treg clones and multiplying by 100. The public reads were quality trimmed at Q25 with fastp and then assembled into clones with MiXCR by TCRdb, keeping productive beta chains. Entries that share a CDR3 protein sequence are merged under the most common genes and DNA. The V and J calls follow TCRdb's processing rather than the paper's. The sample table contains some 1,200 distinct CDR3 sequences; only one count was recorded for roughly 61% of them. Of the sample, more than 9% is held by the ten largest clones.

This entry is derived from a study of draining lymph node invasion in breast cancer (dated by TCRdb to about 2020). Describing the broader study: Metastasis in lymph nodes was diagnosed using histology and cytokeratin immunohistochemistry and was confirmed with EpCAM/CD45 flow cytometry. A separate targeted assay used bulk TCR-beta CDR3 sequencing to compare sorted memory regulatory T cells with memory conventional CD4 T cells across breast cancer tissues. Matched non-invaded and tumor-invaded tumor-draining lymph nodes plus the primary tumor were contributed by each patient, with both Treg and Tconv subsets profiled. The separate targeted TCR sequencing included lymph nodes from five patients, and primary tumors were also sequenced for most of those five patients. Results and caveats for the whole study, not just this receptor: According to the targeted TCR-seq data, Tregs appeared to be more clonally expanded than Tconvs in every tissue, and both subsets had lower diversity in tumor than in lymph nodes. Some clones from the top 100 tumor clones were found in both invaded and non-invaded nodes, which suggests recirculation between the tumor and the draining nodes. Shared TCRs between Treg and Tconv subsets were considered suggestive but not proof of common clonal origin. Within each tissue, roughly 12-25% of Treg TCRs were also found among Tconvs, a result interpreted as suggesting peripheral Treg induction. The tumor top-100 clone tracking analysis could be carried out in only a couple of patients. The data could not determine whether Treg conversion took place in a particular organ or whether converted Tregs recirculated between nodes and tumor.

Memory regulatory T cells were sorted as CD4+ CD45RA- CD25high cells. Whether a tumor-draining lymph node counted as invaded or non-invaded depended on the presence or absence of metastatic tumor cells. T cells were pre-enriched with a Miltenyi Pan T Cell isolation kit before staining and sorting. Immunohistochemistry for estrogen receptor, progesterone receptor, HER2 and Ki-67 was used to characterize primary tumors. Within a few hours after surgery, fresh surgical tissue was processed by cutting the tissue into small fragments. Tissue fragments were enzymatically digested with Liberase TL plus DNase for over 15 minutes and were then filtered through a 40-micrometer strainer. After DAPI live/dead staining, cells were sorted on a BD FACS Aria II at roughly 96-99% purity. The sorted cells were lysed in TCL buffer, and a Norgen Single Cell RNA purification kit, including DNase treatment, was used to purify the RNA.

The chain links TRBV19 with TRBJ2-1; TRBD2 is possibly the D segment (7 matching bases). The receptor was isolated from a female donor with luminal breast cancer. Material for sequencing was sorted memory Tregs from a lymph node. The cell subset or site label on this specimen signifies: CD45RA-negative sorted CD4+ T cells (memory Tconv or effector/memory Treg). CDR3 region: CASGRGGAYNEQFF. The nucleotides read TGTGCCAGCGGTAGAGGGGGGGCCTACAATGAGCAGTTCTTC.